This passage covers 12 T cell receptor beta chains from one sample sequenced in a study of a mutant IDH1 vaccine in newly diagnosed glioma (dated by TCRdb to 2020 to 2022). The sample's time point, from its label and the paper: baseline, week 1 (first vaccination visit). The sample's treatment or condition, from its label and the paper: pre-vaccination baseline after standard-of-care therapy. Library preparation employed the immunoSEQ multiplex PCR assay. TCRdb stores this immuneACCESS table with in-frame sequences only. Part of the clones is absent; in the studies checked, under half of the shortfall reflects unresolved V genes, and no reason is known for the rest. The sample records 35,000 to 40,000 clones, approximately 78% of which are singletons. The ten largest clones take up less than 9.5% of the sample. The source was PBMCs, collected from a glioma patient treated with radiotherapy, temozolomide or both. These TCRs come from a middle-aged man with glioma. Some clones in this sample may be carry-over from other donors' samples.

The chain couples TRBV6-1 to TRBJ1-5, with D possibly matching TRBD1 (5 bases). V dropped 0 bases and J dropped 5 bases, with 8 bases sitting between them. The CDR3 contains 14 residues. Germline CDR1 reads MNHNS; CDR2 reads SASEGT. CDR3 sequence: CASSEAQGHQPQHF. CDR3 sequence (DNA): TGTGCCAGCAGTGAAGCCCAGGGACATCAGCCCCAGCATTTT.

This chain connects TRBV9 to TRBJ2-4; 7 nucleotides agree with TRBD1. The CDR3 has 15 amino acids. The germline gives CDR1 SGDLS, CDR2 YYNGEE. The V segment lost 4 bases and the J segment 6 bases; nucleotides outside the gene matches: 10. The CDR3 bases are TGTGCCAGCAGCTCAGGACAGGTCGGTGGAAACATTCAGTACTTC. It encodes CASSSGQVGGNIQYF.

The chain has TRBV4-2 and TRBJ2-7; D unresolved. V lost 0 bases, J lost 5 bases, and 8 bases lay in between. Germline-derived CDR1 and CDR2 are LGHNA and YNFKEQ. This CDR3 region has 13 residues. CDR3: CASSQEGWDEQYF. CDR3 DNA sequence: TGTGCCAGCAGCCAAGAAGGGTGGGACGAGCAGTACTTC.

The gene calls are TRBV10-1 and TRBJ2-2, with 7 bases matching TRBD1. J lost 0 bases, V lost 6 bases, and 7 bases had no gene match. Germline V gene data show CDR1 as WNHNN and CDR2 as SYGVQD (reference sequence). The CDR3 totals 16 residues. The CDR3 is CASSPGDRANTGELFF. CDR3 nucleotide sequence: TGCGCCAGCAGCCCCGGGGACAGAGCGAACACCGGGGAGCTGTTTTTT.

The V gene is TRBV7-8, the J gene TRBJ1-2; unclear D gene. The CDR3 is 15 residues long. Between the trimmed V and J ends, which lost 5 bases and 0 bases, there was a span of 13 bases. From germline, CDR1 is SGHVS and CDR2 FQNEAQ. The CDR3 DNA follows: TGTGCCAGCAGCCCGACAACTCAGGCTAACTATGGCTACACCTTC. Translating gives CASSPTTQANYGYTF.

The V and J genes are TRBV18 and TRBJ1-5; 8 bases map to TRBD1. The CDR3 has 14 residues. The junction had 5 bases not matched to a gene; V was cut back by 8 bases and J by 2 bases. Germline V lookup: CDR1 KGHSH, CDR2 LQKENI. The CDR3 DNA reads as TGTGCCAGCACCGGACAGGGTGGCAATCAGCCCCAGCATTTT. Its translation is CASTGQGGNQPQHF. The whole variable domain, remainder taken from reference TRBV18 and TRBJ1-5, is NAGVMQNPRHLVRRRGQEARLRCSPMKGHSHVYWYRQLPEEGLKFMVYLQKENIIDESGMPKERFSAEFPKEGPSILRIQQVVRGDSAAYFCASTGQGGNQPQHFGDGTRLSIL.

The genes are TRBV9 and TRBJ1-1, with 7 positions matching TRBD1. Germline V gene sequence: CDR1 SGDLS, CDR2 YYNGEE. The CDR3 is made up of 15 amino acids. The junction had 14 bases not matched to a gene; V was cut back by 3 bases and J by 9 bases. In DNA form, the CDR3 reads TGTGCCAGCAGCGGCTCCCTTGGAGTAGGGGGCCAAGCTTTCTTT. Its protein is CASSGSLGVGGQAFF.

J is TRBJ1-4 and V is TRBV7-2; 9 nucleotides agree with TRBD1. With 6 bases clipped from V and 6 bases from J, the junction kept 5 bases outside the gene matches. This CDR3 has 14 amino acids. Germline V CDR1 and CDR2: SGHTA, FQGNSA. The DNA of the CDR3 is TGTGCCAGCAGTTCCGGGACAGGGCATGAAAAACTGTTTTTT. This encodes CASSSGTGHEKLFF.

V gene TRBV5-3 combines with J gene TRBJ2-7; D gene unclear. TRBV5-3 is an open reading frame whose function is uncertain. V lost 4 bases and J lost 7, with 6 bases in between. CDR3 length: 10 residues. Here the CDR3 DNA reads TGTGCCAGAAGCCCCTTTGAGCAGTACTTC. Translated, it gives CARSPFEQYF.

The chain couples TRBV15 to TRBJ1-2, with D uncertain. This CDR3 comprises 15 residues. CDR1 is LNHNV and CDR2 is YYDKDF in the germline V gene (reference sequence). V lost 0 bases, J lost 0 bases, and 8 bases lay in between. CDR3 region: CATSRDSNPNYGYTF. DNA of the CDR3: TGTGCCACCAGCAGAGACAGCAATCCTAACTATGGCTACACCTTC.

The gene calls are TRBV27 and TRBJ2-7; D ambiguous. Trimming removed 5 bases at V and 2 bases at J, with 13 bases between. The CDR3 is 14 amino acids. Germline V CDR1 and CDR2: MNHEY, SMNVEV (reference sequence). CDR3 in amino acids: CASSPRIHPYEQYF. For the CDR3, the DNA is TGTGCCAGCAGTCCCCGAATCCACCCCTACGAGCAGTACTTC.

The rearrangement joins TRBV2 to TRBJ1-6, with unresolved D. V lost 7 bases and J 10 bases, leaving 11 bases between the germline ends. Per germline, CDR1 SNHLY and CDR2 FYNNEI. This CDR3 has 12 residues. CDR3 loop: CASNSFESPLHF. CDR3 DNA: TGTGCCAGCAACAGTTTTGAATCACCCCTCCACTTT.